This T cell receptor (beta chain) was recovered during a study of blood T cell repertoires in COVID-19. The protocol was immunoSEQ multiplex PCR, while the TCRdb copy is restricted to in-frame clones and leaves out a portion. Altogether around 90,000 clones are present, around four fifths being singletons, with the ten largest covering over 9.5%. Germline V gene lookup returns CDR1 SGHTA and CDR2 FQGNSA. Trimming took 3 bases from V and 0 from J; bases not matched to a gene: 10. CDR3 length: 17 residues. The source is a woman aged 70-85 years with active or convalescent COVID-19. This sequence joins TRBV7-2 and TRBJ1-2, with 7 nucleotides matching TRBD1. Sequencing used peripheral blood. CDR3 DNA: TGTGCCAGCAGCTTTACAAGAGGACAGGATACTAACTATGGCTACACCTTC. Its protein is CASSFTRGQDTNYGYTF.